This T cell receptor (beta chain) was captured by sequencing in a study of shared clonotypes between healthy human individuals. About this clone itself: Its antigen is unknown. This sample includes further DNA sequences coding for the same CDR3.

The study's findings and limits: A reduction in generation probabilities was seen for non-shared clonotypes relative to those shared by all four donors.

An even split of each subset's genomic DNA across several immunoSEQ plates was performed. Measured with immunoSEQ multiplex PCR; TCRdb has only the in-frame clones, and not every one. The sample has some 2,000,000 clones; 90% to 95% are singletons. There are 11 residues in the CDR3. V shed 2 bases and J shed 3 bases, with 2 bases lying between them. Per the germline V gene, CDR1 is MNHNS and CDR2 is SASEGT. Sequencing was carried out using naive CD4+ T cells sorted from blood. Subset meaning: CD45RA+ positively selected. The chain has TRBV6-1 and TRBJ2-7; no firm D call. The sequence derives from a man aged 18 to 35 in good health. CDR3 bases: TGTGCCAGCAGTGAAATCTACGAGCAGTACTTC. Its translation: CASSEIYEQYF.